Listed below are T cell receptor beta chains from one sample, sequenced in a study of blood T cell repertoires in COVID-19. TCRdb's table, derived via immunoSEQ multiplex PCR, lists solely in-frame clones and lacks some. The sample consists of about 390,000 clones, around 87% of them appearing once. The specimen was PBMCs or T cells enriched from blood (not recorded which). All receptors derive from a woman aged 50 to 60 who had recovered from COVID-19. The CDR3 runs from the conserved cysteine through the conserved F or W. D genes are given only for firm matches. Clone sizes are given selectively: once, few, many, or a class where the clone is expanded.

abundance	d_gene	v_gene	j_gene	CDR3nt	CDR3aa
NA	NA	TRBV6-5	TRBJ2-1	TGTGCCAGCAGTTCTTACAGGGCCAGTGAGCAGTTCTTC	CASSSYRASEQFF
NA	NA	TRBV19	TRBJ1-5	TGTGCCAGTAGTATCGGTGGGGCGTTGTTTTGGCAGCCCCAGCATTTT	CASSIGGALFWQPQHF
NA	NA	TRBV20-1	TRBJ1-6	TGCAGCGCTTCAGATAATTCACCCCTCCACTTT	CSASDNSPLHF
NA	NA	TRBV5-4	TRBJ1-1	TGTGCCAGCAGCTCGACAGTGAACACTGAAGCTTTCTTT	CASSSTVNTEAFF
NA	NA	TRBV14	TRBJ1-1	TGTGCCAGCAGCCAGTTATGGGGCGGTCACACTGAAGCTTTCTTT	CASSQLWGGHTEAFF
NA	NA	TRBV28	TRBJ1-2	TGTGCCAGCAGTTCGCAACAGGGCAGAAGGGATGGCTACACCTTC	CASSSQQGRRDGYTF
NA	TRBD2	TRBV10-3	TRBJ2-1	TGTGCCATCAGTGAGTCGGTAACTAGCGGAGACAATGAGCAGTTCTTC	CAISESVTSGDNEQFF
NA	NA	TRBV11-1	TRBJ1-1	TGTGCCAGCAGCCCGGGAGGGAACACTGAAGCTTTCTTT	CASSPGGNTEAFF
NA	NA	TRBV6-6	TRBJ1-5	TGTGCCAGCATTCAACAGGGCTCGGACCCTAATCAGCCCCAGCATTTT	CASIQQGSDPNQPQHF
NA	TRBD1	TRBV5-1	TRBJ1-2	TGCGCCAGCAGCAGAATTGGACAGGGAGGTGGCTACACCTTC	CASSRIGQGGGYTF
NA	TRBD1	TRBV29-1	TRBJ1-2	TGCAGCGTTGACGGGGGGACAGGGTTTAATGGCTACACCTTC	CSVDGGTGFNGYTF
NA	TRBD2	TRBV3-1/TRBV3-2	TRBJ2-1	TGTGCCAGCAGCCAAGAACTAGCGGGGGGGAAGGAGCAGTTCTTC	CASSQELAGGKEQFF
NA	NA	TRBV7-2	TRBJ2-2	TGTGCCAGCAGCTTAGCCCCTCAGGGCAGGGCTTTAATTTTGTCCGGGGAGCTGTTTTTT	CASSLAPQGRALILSGELFF
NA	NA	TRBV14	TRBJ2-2	TGTGCCAGCAGCCAAGTCTACACCGGGGAGCTGTTTTTT	CASSQVYTGELFF
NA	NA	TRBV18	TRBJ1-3	TGTGCCAGCTCCATGGGGGGCTCTGGAAACACCATATATTTT	CASSMGGSGNTIYF
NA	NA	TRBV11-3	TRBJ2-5	TGTGCCAGCAGCTTAGCCGGGGATAAAGAGACCCAGTACTTC	CASSLAGDKETQYF
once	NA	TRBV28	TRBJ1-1	TGTGCCAGCAGTTTCAGGGTAAGGCACACTGAAGCTTTCTTT	CASSFRVRHTEAFF
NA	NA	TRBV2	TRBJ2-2	TGTGCCACAAAAGGGACGGGGGCGAACACCGGGGAGCTGTTTTTT	CATKGTGANTGELFF
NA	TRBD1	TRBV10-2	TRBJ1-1	TGCGCCAGTACAGGGGTCCTGAACACTGAAGCTTTCTTT	CASTGVLNTEAFF
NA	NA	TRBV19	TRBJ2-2	TGTGCCAGTACCACTTTCACCGGGGAGCTGTTTTTT	CASTTFTGELFF
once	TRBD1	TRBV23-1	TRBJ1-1	TGCGCCAGCAGTCAATCTGGCAGGGGGCGGAATCCTGAAGCTTTCTTT	CASSQSGRGRNPEAFF
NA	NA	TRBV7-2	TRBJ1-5	TGTGCCAGCAGCTTCAGGGGCGGCAATCAGCCCCAGCATTTT	CASSFRGGNQPQHF
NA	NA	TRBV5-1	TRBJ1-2	TGCGCCAGCAGCCCCCGTAGTCTTAGCTATGGCTACACCTTC	CASSPRSLSYGYTF
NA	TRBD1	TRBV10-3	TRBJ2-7	TGTGCCATCAGTGATTTGAATCAGGGGGAATCCTACGAGCAGTACTTC	CAISDLNQGESYEQYF
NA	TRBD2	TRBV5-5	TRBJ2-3	TGTGCCAGCAGCACGGGGGGGTATACAGATACGCAGTATTTT	CASSTGGYTDTQYF
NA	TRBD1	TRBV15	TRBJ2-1	TGTGCCACCAGCCTCCGGGACAGGGGGCTCTACAATGAGCAGTTCTTC	CATSLRDRGLYNEQFF
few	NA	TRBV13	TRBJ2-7	TGTGCCAGCAGCTTACCGAGCGCTGAGGCCGAGCAGTACTTC	CASSLPSAEAEQYF
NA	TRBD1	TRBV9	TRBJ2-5	TGTGCCAGCAGCGTAGCTACCGGTTACCCCATTATGGACAGGGAAAAAGAGGAGACCCAGTACTTC	CASSVATGYPIMDREKEETQYF